This T cell receptor (beta chain) was sequenced during a study of cytomegalovirus exposure and HLA in healthy donors. The PCR had 60 Vbeta and 13 Jbeta primers. Authors' methods: Approximately 11 million of around 85 million unique TCR beta chains were shared, per a later count. Data came from immunoSEQ multiplex PCR; TCRdb stores just in-frame clones and leaves some out. That table supplies the V and J calls and clone size; D and trimming were determined from the DNA. The sample lists roughly 98,000 clones, 70% to 80% occurring once. The CDR3 sequence is 14 residues long. The V and J ends lost 4 bases and 5 bases respectively, with 15 bases between them. Germline V gene lookup returns CDR1 MNHEY and CDR2 SMNVEV (reference sequence). Comment on this clone: The antigen remains unidentified.

General study points: According to the study, 160 or so TCR beta chains were cytomegalovirus-associated.

J is TRBJ2-7 and V is TRBV27; tentative D call: TRBD2 (5 bases). Material: PBMCs. The TCR was taken from a female donor in good health and CMV-seronegative. CDR3 sequence reads: CASSSGLQVDEQYF. The CDR3 DNA is TGTGCCAGCAGTTCCGGACTTCAAGTGGACGAGCAGTACTTC.